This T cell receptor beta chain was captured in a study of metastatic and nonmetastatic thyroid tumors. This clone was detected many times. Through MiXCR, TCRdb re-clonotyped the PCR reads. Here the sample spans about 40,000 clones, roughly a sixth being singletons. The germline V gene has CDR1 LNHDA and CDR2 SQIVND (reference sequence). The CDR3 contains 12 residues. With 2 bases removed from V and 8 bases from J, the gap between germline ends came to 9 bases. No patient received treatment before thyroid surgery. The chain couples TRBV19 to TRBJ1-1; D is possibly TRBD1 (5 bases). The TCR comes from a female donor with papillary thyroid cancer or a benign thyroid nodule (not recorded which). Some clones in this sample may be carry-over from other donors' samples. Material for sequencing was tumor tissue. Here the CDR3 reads CASSISGGEAFF. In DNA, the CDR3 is TGTGCCAGTAGTATATCTGGGGGGGAAGCTTTCTTT.